The 30 T cell receptor beta chains reported below all come from one sample, sequenced in a study of patients and donors after allogeneic stem cell transplantation. MiXCR, run by TCRdb on the RT-PCR reads, gives a single entry per CDR3 protein. Of about a million distinct CDR3 sequences in the sample, more than 15% are singletons; the top ten hold 6%. Sequencing input: blood, either unsorted or a sorted T cell fraction (not recorded which). These receptors all come from a human donor who was either an allogeneic HSCT recipient or a stem cell or donor lymphocyte infusion donor (not recorded which). It is not recorded whose cells these are; they may come from a transplant donor.

The rearrangement uses TRBV7-9 and TRBJ1-1; no clear D. The CDR3 has 14 amino acids. CDR1 SEHNR and CDR2 FQNEAQ come from the germline V gene (reference sequence). Trimming pared 4 bases from V and 1 base from J, leaving 10 bases between. CDR3 region: CASSSRPGNTEAFF. The CDR3 coding sequence is TGTGCCAGCAGCTCTAGGCCAGGGAACACTGAAGCTTTCTTT.

This chain connects TRBV15 to TRBJ1-5, with D unclear. Trimming pared 7 bases from V and 0 bases from J, leaving 10 bases between. Germline lookup yields CDR1 LNHNV and CDR2 YYDKDF (reference sequence). The CDR3 is 14 amino acids. CDR3 sequence: CATMPLGSNQPQHF. CDR3 nucleotide sequence: TGTGCCACCATGCCGCTCGGTAGCAATCAGCCCCAGCATTTT.

As DNA, the CDR3 is TGTGCCAGCAGTAGACCCCGGGATACGCAGTATTTT. This sequence encodes CASSRPRDTQYF. The chain recombines TRBV6-5 with TRBJ2-3, with unresolved D. The V end lost 5 bases, the J end lost 6 bases, and 9 bases lay between the germline ends. The germline V gene has CDR1 MNHEY and CDR2 SVGAGI. This CDR3 comprises 12 residues.

This clonotype was seen a handful of times. This rearrangement joins TRBV6-5 to TRBJ1-2; tentative D call: TRBD1 (5 bases). V lost 1 base to trimming and J lost 1 base, with 7 bases between them. Per germline, CDR1 MNHEY and CDR2 SVGAGI. The CDR3 is 14 amino acids. CDR3 amino acids: CASSYWQGNYGYTF. CDR3 nucleotide sequence: TGTGCCAGCAGTTACTGGCAGGGTAACTATGGCTACACCTTC.

V is TRBV6-1 and J is TRBJ2-1; D gene uncertain. This CDR3 region has 18 residues. V was cut by 5 bases and J by 0 bases, with 20 bases left in between. Germline V gene lookup returns CDR1 MNHNS and CDR2 SASEGT. CDR3 coding DNA: TGTGCCAGCAGTCCGCTTATGGCAGCGACCAGCTCCTACAATGAGCAGTTCTTC. This translates into CASSPLMAATSSYNEQFF.

The chain links TRBV7-8 to TRBJ1-4; TRBD1 aligns across 9 bases. CDR1 is SGHVS, CDR2 FQNEAQ, per germline. The V and J ends lost 4 bases and 8 bases, in that order; junction bases with no gene match: 11. The CDR3 runs to 16 residues. CDR3 in amino acids: CASSSRVGTGQEKLFF. CDR3 in DNA: TGTGCCAGCAGCTCTAGGGTCGGGACAGGGCAGGAAAAACTGTTTTTT.

V is TRBV20-1 and J is TRBJ1-1; D not certain. The CDR3 covers 18 residues. Germline V gives CDR1 DFQATT, CDR2 SNEGSKA (reference sequence). Deletions cut 0 bases from V and 1 base from J, with 21 bases between. This CDR3 is CSARDQGVKALTNTEAFF. In nucleotides, the CDR3 is TGCAGTGCTAGAGATCAAGGTGTAAAGGCTTTGACGAACACTGAAGCTTTCTTT.

In DNA, the CDR3 is TGTGCCAGCAGCCAACCCATGAAGCGAGAGACCCAGTACTTC. This codes for CASSQPMKRETQYF. The chain uses TRBV11-3 and TRBJ2-5; D gene ambiguous. The CDR3 has 14 residues. V lost 5 bases to trimming and J lost 4 bases, with 14 bases between them. CDR1 and CDR2 (germline): SGHNT, YENEEA.

A few counts support this clonotype. V gene TRBV6-1 combines with J gene TRBJ2-7, with a tentative D call TRBD2 (6 bases). The germline CDR1 and CDR2 sequences are MNHNS and SASEGT. This CDR3 comprises 14 residues. V lost 6 bases and J 7 bases, leaving 19 bases between the germline ends. CDR3 in DNA: TGTGCCAGCAGCCCAACTACGGGAGTTGGGGAGCAGTACTTC. Translation gives CASSPTTGVGEQYF.

The chain joins TRBV20-1 to TRBJ2-4; tentative D call: TRBD1 (5 bases). Trimming cost V 4 bases and J 9 bases, with 19 bases left between them. From germline, CDR1 is DFQATT and CDR2 SNEGSKA (reference sequence). This CDR3 is built from 14 residues. The CDR3: CSATGHPLGGIQYF. The CDR3 nucleotides read TGCAGTGCTACCGGACACCCCCTAGGTGGCATTCAGTACTTC.

This clonotype was picked up a small number of times. The chain combines TRBV27 with TRBJ2-2; D perhaps matches TRBD2 (6 bases). Germline loops: CDR1 MNHEY, CDR2 SMNVEV (reference sequence). Trimming took 0 bases from V and 7 from J, leaving 15 bases between them. The CDR3 extends over 16 amino acids. CDR3 residues: CASSLSEGPGGGELFF. The CDR3 DNA sequence: TGTGCCAGCAGTTTATCGGAGGGCCCGGGCGGCGGGGAGCTGTTTTTT.

The chain is built from TRBV27 and TRBJ2-3; D is undetermined. CDR3 size: 16 residues. Trimming left V 3 bases short and J 2 bases short, with 15 bases between. The germline V gene encodes CDR1 MNHEY and CDR2 SMNVEV (reference sequence). The CDR3 DNA reads as TGTGCCAGCAGTTTCGGACGCCAGGTCTCCACAGATACGCAGTATTTT. Its protein is CASSFGRQVSTDTQYF.

Ten or more counts support this clonotype. The V call is TRBV10-3, the J call TRBJ1-1, with D possibly being TRBD1 (5 bases). The V and J ends lost 3 bases and 5 bases respectively, with 10 bases between them. The CDR3 has 13 amino acids. Germline V lookup: CDR1 ENHRY, CDR2 SYGVKD. The CDR3 nucleotides read TGTGCCATCAGTGAATATGCAGGGACTGAAGCTTTCTTT. Translated, it gives CAISEYAGTEAFF.

The chain links TRBV11-1 to TRBJ2-5, with a weak D call TRBD2 (6 bases). The CDR3 spans 14 residues. Trimming pared 0 bases from V and 5 bases from J, leaving 10 bases between. CDR1 and CDR2 from the germline V gene are SGHAT and FQDESV (reference sequence). The CDR3 nucleotides are TGTGCCAGCAGCTTAGCGAGGAGGGGCGAGACCCAGTACTTC. This sequence encodes CASSLARRGETQYF. The whole variable domain, filled in from reference TRBV11-1 and TRBJ2-5, reads EAEVAQSPRYKITEKSQAVAFWCDPISGHATLYWYRQILGQGPELLVQFQDESVVDDSQLPKDRFSAERLKGVDSTLKIQPAELGDSAMYLCASSLARRGETQYFGPGTRLLVL.

This clonotype was seen a few times. V and J are TRBV12-3 or TRBV12-4 and TRBJ2-7; no clear D. Trimming removed 2 bases at V and 0 bases at J, with 8 bases between. There are 14 residues in the CDR3. The CDR3 bases are TGTGCCAGCAGTTTAAGAGGTTTCTCCTACGAGCAGTACTTC. This gives the protein CASSLRGFSYEQYF.

This chain connects TRBV12-3 or TRBV12-4 to TRBJ1-5; D might be TRBD1 (6 bases). V lost 7 bases and J 4 bases, leaving 17 bases between the germline ends. The CDR3 runs to 15 residues. The CDR3 DNA reads TGTGCCAGCAAAAATACAGGGCTTCCGAATCAGCCCCAGCATTTT. Its protein product is CASKNTGLPNQPQHF.

The CDR3 spells CASSRDRPSTDTQYF. The CDR3 bases are TGTGCCAGCAGCAGGGACAGGCCAAGCACAGATACGCAGTATTTT. The chain uses TRBV7-9 and TRBJ2-3; 8 bases map to TRBD1. The germline gives CDR1 SEHNR, CDR2 FQNEAQ (reference sequence). The CDR3 has 15 amino acids. The V gene end was trimmed by 5 bases and the J gene end by 0 bases; junction bases not matched to a gene: 4.

V and J are TRBV20-1 and TRBJ2-7; 9 positions match TRBD2. This CDR3 contains 14 residues. From germline, CDR1 is DFQATT and CDR2 SNEGSKA (reference sequence). Trimming at V came to 5 bases and at J to 3 bases, leaving 8 bases not matched to a gene. The CDR3 here is CSAALASGIYEQYF. The CDR3 DNA sequence: TGCAGTGCTGCCCTTGCTAGCGGGATCTACGAGCAGTACTTC.

This chain connects TRBV13 to TRBJ2-7; 8 positions match TRBD2. V lost 4 bases, J lost 3 bases, and 11 bases stayed unmatched. Germline V CDR1 and CDR2: PRHDT, FYEKMQ (reference sequence). This CDR3 spans 16 amino acids. DNA for the CDR3: TGTGCCAGCAGCTCCCAGACCCCGGGACTAGGCTACGAGCAGTACTTC. It is translated as CASSSQTPGLGYEQYF.

The rearrangement links TRBV20-1 to TRBJ2-1; D unclear. Trimming shortened V by 4 bases and J by 8 bases, and 9 bases separated the two germline ends. Germline values: CDR1 DFQATT, CDR2 SNEGSKA (reference sequence). CDR3 size: 11 residues. The CDR3 region has the DNA TGCAGTGCTATGACGTGGGATGAGCAGTTCTTC. This sequence encodes CSAMTWDEQFF.

The V and J genes are TRBV28 and TRBJ1-2; no firm D call. V was trimmed by 1 base and J by 7 bases, leaving 22 bases between them. The CDR3 loop spans 17 amino acids. Germline V CDR1 and CDR2: MDHEN, SYDVKM. CDR3 coding DNA: TGTGCCAGCAGTTTATCCCTGCGTTTAGGAGAGCGTCTTGGCTACACCTTC. Protein product: CASSLSLRLGERLGYTF.

This chain joins TRBV5-6 and TRBJ1-2; 10 bases align to TRBD1. CDR3 length: 14 residues. V trimming: 4 bases; J trimming: 8 bases; junction bases outside the gene matches: 8. Looked up from germline, CDR1 is SGHDT and CDR2 is YYEEEE. The CDR3 protein is CASSADDRGRGYTF. Here the CDR3 DNA reads TGTGCCAGCAGCGCCGACGACAGGGGGCGCGGCTACACCTTC.

This chain connects TRBV4-1 to TRBJ2-3; 9 nucleotides line up with TRBD1. Germline CDR1 is MGHRA and CDR2 is YSYEKL. V was clipped by 4 bases and J by 3 bases; unmatched bases: 8. This CDR3 comprises 16 residues. The CDR3 loop is CASSPTGGQGTDTQYF. The CDR3 nucleotides are TGCGCCAGCAGCCCCACCGGGGGACAGGGTACAGATACGCAGTATTTT.

V usage is TRBV20-1 and J usage is TRBJ2-7; 7 bases align to TRBD2. The CDR3 spans 15 residues. CDR1 is DFQATT and CDR2 is SNEGSKA in the germline V gene (reference sequence). With V trimmed by 5 bases and J by 0 bases, 10 bases remained unmatched. The DNA of the CDR3 is TGCAGTGCTGGGGCGGGCGGGAGTCTCTCCTACGAGCAGTACTTC. This encodes CSAGAGGSLSYEQYF.

This clonotype was counted ten times or more. The chain carries TRBV20-1 and TRBJ2-5, with D perhaps TRBD1 or TRBD2 (5 bases each). The length of the CDR3 is 12 residues. Germline assignment: CDR1 DFQATT and CDR2 SNEGSKA (reference sequence). Trimming left V 6 bases short and J 2 bases short, with 10 bases between. The CDR3 nucleotides are TGCAGTGCAAGGGGAGTTCAAGAGACCCAGTACTTC. Protein product: CSARGVQETQYF.

This chain joins TRBV20-1 and TRBJ2-7; TRBD2 is a possible D gene (5 bases). Trimming cost V 6 bases and J 3 bases, with 15 bases left between them. The CDR3 is 13 amino acids. Germline lookup yields CDR1 DFQATT and CDR2 SNEGSKA (reference sequence). CDR3 in amino acids: CSARPELGYEQYF. The CDR3, as DNA: TGCAGTGCCCGACCGGAACTAGGCTACGAGCAGTACTTC.

This chain connects TRBV30 to TRBJ2-1; D is undetermined. The germline V and J ends were trimmed by 3 bases and 8 bases, with 8 bases remaining between them. The CDR3 sequence is 11 residues long. Germline V gives CDR1 GTSNPN, CDR2 SVGIG (reference sequence). The CDR3 nucleotides are TGTGCCTGGAGAGAACTTTATGAGCAGTTCTTC. Amino acid sequence: CAWRELYEQFF.

This clonotype was picked up one time. The gene calls are TRBV20-1 and TRBJ2-2; D not resolved. Germline-derived CDR1 and CDR2 are DFQATT and SNEGSKA (reference sequence). V gave up 6 bases and J gave up 5 bases, with 13 bases separating them. CDR3 length equals 13 residues. The CDR3 here is CSAPDLGTGELFF. CDR3 bases: TGCAGTGCCCCGGATCTGGGTACCGGGGAGCTGTTTTTT.

The V call is TRBV7-2, the J call TRBJ2-5; possibly TRBD2 for D (6 bases). The CDR3 has 17 amino acids. Per the germline V gene, CDR1 is SGHTA and CDR2 is FQGNSA. V shed 1 base and J shed 4 bases, with 19 bases lying between them. The CDR3 reads CASSLDAEGLGGETQYF. CDR3 bases: TGTGCCAGCAGCTTAGACGCCGAGGGCCTGGGGGGAGAGACCCAGTACTTC.

This clonotype was found a few times. The chain recombines TRBV27 with TRBJ1-1; a possible D gene is TRBD1 (5 bases). The CDR3 runs 13 residues. Per germline, CDR1 MNHEY and CDR2 SMNVEV (reference sequence). Trimming removed 3 bases at V and 4 bases at J, with 9 bases between. The CDR3 bases are TGTGCCAGCAGTTTGTGGACAAGCACTGAAGCTTTCTTT. Protein sequence: CASSLWTSTEAFF.